One sample yielded the 18 T cell receptor beta chains listed below, sequenced in a study of tumor and adjacent non-tumor tissue in lung cancer. No cell sorting was done before RNA was extracted from the tissue. The library came from three nested PCR rounds adapted from ARM-PCR protocols. Each CDR3 protein gets one entry after TCRdb re-called the multiplex PCR reads with MiXCR. This table holds more than 70,000 distinct CDR3 sequences, around three fifths found once. The specimen sequenced was lung tumor tissue. The receptors come from a man aged 65-85 years with non-small cell lung cancer.

About this clonotype: The junction departs from germline at one end; a sequencing error may be responsible. The chain has TRBV29-1 and TRBJ2-4; TRBD1 might be the D (6 bases). Germline V CDR1 and CDR2: SQVTM, ANQGSEA. The CDR3 runs to 12 residues. This chain's CDR3 is CSLEGGPDIQHF. For the CDR3, the DNA is TGCAGCCTTGAAGGGGGTCCTGACATTCAGCACTTC.

In the case of this clonotype: One end of the junction varies from germline; a read error may be responsible. J is TRBJ2-1 and V is TRBV11-2, with D perhaps TRBD2 (5 bases). Germline V lookup: CDR1 SGHAT, CDR2 FQNNGV. The CDR3 has 15 amino acids. The CDR3 bases are TGTGCCAGCAGCCCGGGGATGGGAGTTTACAATGAGCACTTCTTC. It is translated as CASSPGMGVYNEHFF.

Comments on this clonotype: With a much larger clone just one base away, this may be a read error. The chain employs TRBV5-1 and TRBJ2-5; maybe TRBD2 (5 bases). Germline V gene data show CDR1 as SGHRS and CDR2 as YFSETQ. This CDR3 spans 15 amino acids. This CDR3 is CASSDTKGVQEIQYF. The CDR3, as DNA: TGCGCCAGCAGCGATACGAAGGGAGTCCAAGAGATCCAGTACTTC.

Worth noting for this clonotype: The junction departs from germline at one end; a sequencing error may be responsible. The chain uses TRBV6-1 and TRBJ2-1; D is perhaps TRBD2 (5 bases). Germline lookup yields CDR1 MNHNS and CDR2 SASEGT. The CDR3 spans 15 residues. CDR3 amino acids: CASREGEPLLNEQLF. The CDR3 DNA reads as TGTGCCAGCAGAGAGGGAGAGCCCCTGCTGAATGAGCAGCTCTTC.

V gene TRBV28 combines with J gene TRBJ1-5; no definite D call. V lost 10 bases, J lost 9 bases, and 16 bases lay in between. The germline V gene encodes CDR1 MDHEN and CDR2 SYDVKM. The length of the CDR3 is 12 residues. The CDR3 DNA is TGTGCCATCGAGGGTATCCGGCGGCCCCAGCATTTT. As protein: CAIEGIRRPQHF.

This clonotype appeared many times. No DNA is shown, since the ends of the CDR3 on it are uncertain; the CDR3 is the one TCRdb lists. V gene TRBV5-6 combines with J gene TRBJ1-1. The germline V gene encodes CDR1 SGHDT and CDR2 YYEEEE. A total of 15 residues make up the CDR3, ends included. This CDR3 is CASSFGNGGITEAFF.

In regard to this clonotype: One end of the junction does not line up with germline, which may come from a read error. The chain couples TRBV6-2 or TRBV6-3 to TRBJ2-2; D is perhaps TRBD1 (6 bases). CDR3 length equals 15 residues. Germline V gives CDR1 MNHEY, CDR2 SVGEGT. The CDR3 region is CANSYRGRGVGELFF. The CDR3 DNA follows: TGTGCCAACAGTTACCGGGGCAGGGGAGTCGGGGAGCTGTTTTTT.

This clonotype was seen at least ten times. The chain carries TRBV10-3 and TRBJ1-5, with 10 bases lining up with TRBD1. The germline CDR1 and CDR2 sequences are ENHRY and SYGVKD. There are 13 residues in the CDR3. V was clipped by 8 bases and J by 4 bases; unmatched bases: 2. The CDR3 region has the DNA TGTGCCATCTGGACAGGGGGGAATCAGCCCCAGCATTTT. Its translation is CAIWTGGNQPQHF.

As regards this clonotype: Without the conserved terminal phenylalanine or tryptophan, this CDR3 likely stems from a read error. This chain connects TRBV12-3 or TRBV12-4 to TRBJ1-3, with a tentative D call TRBD1 (5 bases). The CDR3 covers 14 residues. CDR3 in DNA: TGTACCAGCGAGGGACGGCTCTCTGGAAACACCATATATTCT. Translated, it gives CTSEGRLSGNTIYS.

The sample holds one count of this clonotype. The junction departs from germline at one end; a sequencing error may be responsible. This rearrangement joins TRBV11-1 to TRBJ2-2, with D possibly matching TRBD1 (6 bases). Looked up from germline, CDR1 is SGHAT and CDR2 is FQDESV (reference sequence). The CDR3 covers 14 residues. For the CDR3, the DNA is TGTGCAAGCAGCTTTAAGAGGGGGAGAGGGAAGCTGTTTTTT. Residues: CASSFKRGRGKLFF.

This clonotype occurred many times. This chain joins TRBV5-6 and TRBJ2-1; D gene ambiguous. V lost 4 bases and J lost 0, with 17 bases in between. This CDR3 is 17 amino acids long. Germline V gene data show CDR1 as SGHDT and CDR2 as YYEEEE. Here the CDR3 reads CASSEVPESSSYNEQFF. The CDR3 DNA follows: TGTGCCAGCAGCGAGGTCCCCGAGTCGAGCTCCTACAATGAGCAGTTCTTC.

This clonotype was counted at least ten times. The chain recombines TRBV5-4 with TRBJ2-1, with 8 nucleotides matching TRBD2. This CDR3 comprises 16 residues. CDR1 is SGHNT, CDR2 YYREEE, per germline (reference sequence). V lost 5 bases, J lost 1 base, and 8 bases stayed unmatched. Here the CDR3 DNA reads TGTGCCAGCAGTAGCGGGACAAGCTTTTCCTACAATGAGCAGTTCTTC. Residues: CASSSGTSFSYNEQFF.

In the case of this clonotype: Sequence at one end of the junction differs from germline and may be a read error. The chain uses TRBV4-2 and TRBJ2-7, with D possibly TRBD2 on 6 matching bases. The CDR3 covers 16 residues. Germline CDR1 reads LGHNA; CDR2 reads YNFKEQ. In nucleotides, the CDR3 is TGTGCCAGCAGCCCACGGATGGGGGGACGGTCCTACGAGCATTACTTC. Amino acids: CASSPRMGGRSYEHYF.

The V call is TRBV4-2, the J call TRBJ2-1; tentatively, D is TRBD1 (5 bases). The CDR3 is made up of 15 amino acids. Germline CDR1 LGHNA, CDR2 YNFKEQ. Trimming pared 0 bases from V and 8 bases from J, leaving 14 bases between. The CDR3 region is CASSQDYNRYDEQFF. In DNA, the CDR3 is TGTGCCAGCAGCCAAGATTACAACAGGTATGATGAGCAGTTCTTC.

This clonotype was counted ten times or more. V gene TRBV5-4 combines with J gene TRBJ2-2, with 10 bases that match TRBD2. The CDR3 is 17 amino acids. Germline V gene data show CDR1 as SGHNT and CDR2 as YYREEE (reference sequence). The ends lost 2 bases at V and 7 bases at J; junction bases unmatched: 11. This CDR3 reads CASSFNLAGVGIGELFF. The CDR3, as DNA: TGTGCCAGCAGCTTCAATCTAGCGGGAGTCGGTATCGGGGAGCTGTTTTTT.

This clonotype was picked up one time. Sequence at one end of the junction differs from germline and may be a read error. The chain joins TRBV10-2 to TRBJ2-7, with D perhaps matching TRBD2 (5 bases). CDR1 and CDR2 (germline): WSHSY, SAAADI. This CDR3 has 13 amino acids. This CDR3 reads CVSRSSRSYEQYF. In DNA form, the CDR3 reads TGCGTCAGCAGATCTAGCAGATCCTACGAGCAGTACTTC.

This clonotype has only one observation. The CDR3 DNA reads as TGTGCCAGCAGGCGAGGGACAGTGAAGGTCAATGAGCAGTTCTTC. Translated: CASRRGTVKVNEQFF. The V and J genes are TRBV11-2 and TRBJ2-1; 7 bases match TRBD1. Germline assignment: CDR1 SGHAT and CDR2 FQNNGV. The CDR3 runs to 15 residues. V shed 6 bases, J shed 6 bases, and the junction held 11 bases outside the gene matches.

This clonotype came up many times. This sequence joins TRBV14 and TRBJ1-5; TRBD1 matches at 7 bases. V gave up 5 bases and J gave up 4 bases; unmatched junction bases: 11. Per the germline V gene, CDR1 is SGHDN and CDR2 is FVKESK. The CDR3 has 16 amino acids. As DNA, the CDR3 is TGTGCCAGCAGCTGGCGGGGACAGTGGAGTAATCAGCCCCAGCATTTT. It codes for CASSWRGQWSNQPQHF.